A single sample gave rise to the 23 T cell receptor beta chains below, sequenced in a study of shared clonotypes between healthy human individuals (dated by TCRdb to about 2020). For the CD8 naive samples, CD45RO-negative cells were positively selected for CCR7, yielding a CD45RA+CCR7+ population from which TemRA cells were excluded. The library was built by means of the immunoSEQ multiplex PCR assay. Entries here come from immuneACCESS through TCRdb and include only in-frame sequences with V and J called. Some clones fail to appear in such tables; in the studies checked, an unresolved V gene covers under half of the shortfall, and the cause of the remainder is unknown. The sample records about 2,100,000 clones, about 92% of which are singletons. The ten largest make up around 1.7% of the sample. Sequencing was performed on naive CD8+ T cells from PBMCs. The sample's cell subset or site label is to be understood as: CD45RA+CCR7+. The receptor source for this set is a man younger than 30 in good health. Some clones in this sample may be carry-over from other donors' samples.

The rearrangement links TRBV27 to TRBJ1-1; D not resolved. The length of the CDR3 is 15 residues. Deletions cut 3 bases from V and 4 bases from J, with 15 bases between. The V gene's germline CDR1 is MNHEY and CDR2 SMNVEV (reference sequence). The CDR3 DNA reads TGTGCCAGCAGTTTTATGCAGTCCCTGGGCACTGAAGCTTTCTTT. It codes for CASSFMQSLGTEAFF.

The chain uses TRBV27 and TRBJ2-1; D is undetermined. The V end lost 3 bases, the J end lost 5 bases, and 8 bases lay between the germline ends. The CDR3 runs 13 residues. CDR1 and CDR2 from the germline V gene are MNHEY and SMNVEV (reference sequence). The CDR3 DNA reads TGTGCCAGCAGTTTCGGAAGACACAATGAGCAGTTCTTC. As protein: CASSFGRHNEQFF.

V is TRBV9 and J is TRBJ2-7, with D possibly being TRBD2 (6 bases). CDR1 and CDR2 (germline): SGDLS, YYNGEE. V was cut by 0 bases and J by 6 bases, with 19 bases left in between. CDR3 size: 16 residues. The CDR3 bases are TGTGCCAGCAGCGTAGACGATAGCGGTAGATCGGGCGAGCAGTACTTC. Its protein product is CASSVDDSGRSGEQYF.

The rearrangement joins TRBV4-1 to TRBJ1-2; D unresolved. The CDR3 totals 14 residues. V lost 0 bases to trimming and J lost 4 bases, with 9 bases between them. Germline V gene data show CDR1 as MGHRA and CDR2 as YSYEKL. CDR3 in DNA: TGCGCCAGCAGCCAAGAAGGCAAAGCCTATGGCTACACCTTC. It encodes CASSQEGKAYGYTF.

Comments on this clone: This sample also contains other DNA sequences that code for the same CDR3. The V gene is TRBV19, the J gene TRBJ1-1; maybe TRBD1 (5 bases). Between the trimmed V and J ends, which lost 0 bases and 5 bases, there was a span of 7 bases. CDR1 and CDR2 from the germline V gene are LNHDA and SQIVND (reference sequence). The CDR3 runs to 13 residues. CDR3 in DNA: TGTGCCAGTAGTATAGACAGGGAGACTGAAGCTTTCTTT. Residues: CASSIDRETEAFF.

The V and J genes are TRBV5-1 and TRBJ2-2; weak D call: TRBD2 (5 bases). V gave up 0 bases and J gave up 4 bases, with 10 bases separating them. CDR3 length equals 15 residues. CDR1 SGHRS and CDR2 YFSETQ come from the germline V gene. In DNA, the CDR3 is TGCGCCAGCAGCTTGGGATGGCGGGTCACCGGGGAGCTGTTTTTT. Its protein product is CASSLGWRVTGELFF.

The chain carries TRBV30 and TRBJ2-5; the match to TRBD1 covers 7 bases. CDR1 GTSNPN and CDR2 SVGIG come from the germline V gene (reference sequence). V shed 5 bases and J 2 bases; nucleotides not matched to a gene: 2. This CDR3 comprises 12 residues. CDR3 sequence (DNA): TGTGCCTGGGGGACAGAGCAAGAGACCCAGTACTTC. Protein sequence: CAWGTEQETQYF. Drawing the rest from reference TRBV30 and TRBJ2-5, the complete variable domain is SQTIHQWPATLVQPVGSPLSLECTVEGTSNPNLYWYRQAAGRGLQLLFYSVGIGQISSEVPQNLSASRPQDRQFILSSKKLLLSDSGFYLCAWGTEQETQYFGPGTRLLVL.

The rearrangement uses TRBV7-9 and TRBJ2-3; 9 bases line up with TRBD2. CDR1 is SEHNR and CDR2 is FQNEAQ in the germline V gene (reference sequence). The V and J ends lost 1 base and 1 base, in that order; junction bases with no gene match: 3. The CDR3 totals 16 residues. The DNA for the CDR3 is TGTGCCAGCAGCTTAGTTGGCGGGGGGGGCACAGATACGCAGTATTTT. Its translation is CASSLVGGGGTDTQYF. The whole variable domain, remainder taken from reference TRBV7-9 and TRBJ2-3, is DTGVSQNPRHKITKRGQNVTFRCDPISEHNRLYWYRQTLGQGPEFLTYFQNEAQLEKSRLLSDRFSAERPKGSFSTLEIQRTEQGDSAMYLCASSLVGGGGTDTQYFGPGTRLTVL.

The chain is built from TRBV2 and TRBJ2-1; the D gene is possibly TRBD1 (5 bases). V was pared by 7 bases and J by 10 bases, with 26 bases between. The CDR3 totals 16 residues. Germline CDR1 SNHLY, CDR2 FYNNEI. The CDR3 loop reads CASMGETGPTLGEQFF. The CDR3 DNA reads as TGTGCCAGCATGGGTGAAACAGGACCTACACTCGGAGAGCAGTTCTTC.

The V call is TRBV11-2, the J call TRBJ1-2; 7 positions agree with TRBD1. The J segment lost 7 bases and the V segment lost 1 base, leaving 9 bases of the junction unmatched. This CDR3 has 15 amino acids. Germline loops: CDR1 SGHAT, CDR2 FQNNGV. CDR3 sequence reads: CASSLGPTGSSGYTF. The CDR3 coding sequence is TGTGCCAGCAGCTTAGGGCCGACAGGGTCATCTGGCTACACCTTC.

The V call is TRBV7-8, the J call TRBJ2-4; the match to TRBD1 covers 8 bases. With 5 bases clipped from V and 4 bases from J, the junction kept 10 bases outside the gene matches. This CDR3 is 16 amino acids long. Per germline, CDR1 SGHVS and CDR2 FQNEAQ. The CDR3 DNA follows: TGTGCCAGCAGCGTACCCCCCAGGGGGCTTAAAAACATTCAGTACTTC. It specifies CASSVPPRGLKNIQYF.

V gene TRBV19 combines with J gene TRBJ1-1; 9 nucleotides line up with TRBD1. V shed 4 bases and J 4 bases; nucleotides not matched to a gene: 13. The CDR3 contains 17 residues. Germline lookup yields CDR1 LNHDA and CDR2 SQIVND (reference sequence). DNA for the CDR3: TGTGCCAGTAGTACTACCATCCGGGACAGGGATGGCACTGAAGCTTTCTTT. Protein product: CASSTTIRDRDGTEAFF.

This chain uses TRBV5-1 with TRBJ2-1; the D gene is possibly TRBD2 (6 bases). V shed 3 bases and J shed 4 bases, with 20 bases lying between them. CDR1 SGHRS and CDR2 YFSETQ come from the germline V gene. This CDR3 has 17 amino acids. The chain's CDR3 is CASSSMAERARYNEQFF. The CDR3 DNA sequence: TGCGCCAGCAGCTCCATGGCCGAGCGGGCTCGGTACAATGAGCAGTTCTTC.

The chain recombines TRBV6-5 with TRBJ2-1; D may be TRBD1 or TRBD2 (5 bases each). The length of the CDR3 is 13 residues. Germline-derived CDR1 and CDR2 are MNHEY and SVGAGI. Trimming stripped 7 bases from V and 10 bases from J, with 17 bases between. The CDR3 is CASTTDLGVEQFF. The CDR3, as DNA: TGTGCCAGCACCACAGACCTGGGGGTAGAGCAGTTCTTC.

Worth noting for this clone: Its ends do not fully match the called genes, so a read error is possible. The chain links TRBV28 to TRBJ2-6; no clear D gene. The CDR3 covers 17 residues. Germline V gene data show CDR1 as MDHEN and CDR2 as SYDVKM. CDR3 amino acids: CASCFHRIRSGANVLTF. The CDR3 nucleotides are TGTGCCAGCTGTTTCCACCGGATTCGCTCTGGGGCCAACGTCCTGACTTTC.

V is TRBV27 and J is TRBJ2-7; D perhaps matches TRBD2 (5 bases). The length of the CDR3 is 12 residues. Deletions cut 6 bases from V and 3 bases from J, with 9 bases between. CDR1 and CDR2 from the germline V gene are MNHEY and SMNVEV (reference sequence). The CDR3 DNA reads as TGTGCCAGCAGCACCCGGGACTACGAGCAGTACTTC. The encoded protein is CASSTRDYEQYF.

This clone was seen a single time. The chain uses TRBV15 and TRBJ2-5; 8 bases map to TRBD1. Germline values: CDR1 LNHNV, CDR2 YYDKDF (reference sequence). V was pared by 9 bases and J by 7 bases, with 13 bases of the junction left unmatched. The CDR3 has 14 amino acids. The CDR3 region has the DNA TGTGCCACATCCCAGGGGGCACTCGCTGGGACCCAGTACTTC. Protein sequence: CATSQGALAGTQYF.

V is TRBV5-1 and J is TRBJ2-3; D is possibly TRBD1 (6 bases). Germline V CDR1 and CDR2: SGHRS, YFSETQ. The CDR3 spans 15 residues. The V and J ends lost 2 bases and 0 bases respectively, with 10 bases between them. The CDR3 DNA is TGCGCCAGCAGCTTTGTGACAGGAAGCACAGATACGCAGTATTTT. Translating it yields CASSFVTGSTDTQYF.

The chain has TRBV7-2 and TRBJ2-7; the D call may be TRBD1 or TRBD2 (5 bases each). The CDR3 spans 15 residues. The V end was cut by 0 bases, the J end by 1 base, with 10 bases between. Germline loops: CDR1 SGHTA, CDR2 FQGNSA. As DNA, the CDR3 is TGTGCCAGCAGCTTAGCGGGACGTCCATCCTACGAGCAGTACTTC. It encodes CASSLAGRPSYEQYF.

V usage is TRBV27 and J usage is TRBJ2-1; 8 bases map to TRBD2. The CDR3 length is 18 residues. The junction had 15 bases not matched to a gene; V was cut back by 4 bases and J by 4 bases. Germline values: CDR1 MNHEY, CDR2 SMNVEV (reference sequence). As DNA, the CDR3 is TGTGCCAGCAGTTACCTGACTAGCGTGGTAAATGGGTACAATGAGCAGTTCTTC. It encodes CASSYLTSVVNGYNEQFF.

V usage is TRBV5-1 and J usage is TRBJ2-7; weak D call: TRBD1 (5 bases). This CDR3 has 14 residues. V was clipped by 0 bases and J by 3 bases, with 10 bases between them. The germline gives CDR1 SGHRS, CDR2 YFSETQ. In DNA, the CDR3 is TGCGCCAGCAGCTTGGCAGGGCCTCTCTACGAGCAGTACTTC. Protein product: CASSLAGPLYEQYF.

The V call is TRBV7-9, the J call TRBJ2-7, with 14 bases lining up with TRBD2. The CDR3 runs 16 residues. The germline CDR1 and CDR2 sequences are SEHNR and FQNEAQ (reference sequence). The trim removed 1 base at V and 5 bases at J, leaving 4 bases unmatched. CDR3 bases: TGTGCCAGCAGCTTAGGACTAGCGGGAGGGCAACACGAGCAGTACTTC. Residues: CASSLGLAGGQHEQYF.

There are a few counts of this clone. The CDR3 loop reads CASSPQTSMNTEAFF. CDR3 DNA: TGTGCCAGCAGCCCCCAGACAAGTATGAACACTGAAGCTTTCTTT. This chain links TRBV9 with TRBJ1-1; no clear D gene. The germline gives CDR1 SGDLS, CDR2 YYNGEE. The V gene lost 4 bases and the J gene lost 0 bases, with 13 bases spanning the gap. The CDR3 length is 15 residues. The full variable domain, with the rest looked up from reference TRBV9 and TRBJ1-1, is DSGVTQTPKHLITATGQRVTLRCSPRSGDLSVYWYQQSLDQGLQFLIQYYNGEERAKGNILERFSAQQFPDLHSELNLSSLELGDSALYFCASSPQTSMNTEAFFGQGTRLTVV.